This TCR beta chain emerged from a study of T cells in women clearing cervical HPV infection (dated by TCRdb to the late 2010s). General notes on the study: The cases were 25 to 30 women with histologically confirmed HPV16-related CIN3 or worse, and 2 of those women had invasive cancers. Controls were around 23 women whose single incident HPV16 infection cleared within 12 months without precancer or cancer developing. Blood from cases was drawn at the visit where the lesion was first identified, while blood from controls was drawn once the infection was no longer detected. For cases, a median interval of 149 days, with an interquartile range of 90 to 200 days, was observed between lesion detection and blood sampling. Since only a few of the women had HLA typing available, the possibility that HLA type was acting as a confounder could not be ruled out. An exploratory proof-of-principle case-control study, nested within the Guanacaste HPV Natural History Study in Costa Rica, was conducted to compare TCR repertoires across cervical HPV16 outcomes. Cases and controls were matched on age within five years and on year of sample collection. Cases had a median age of roughly 36 years and controls had a median age of about 41, with no significant differences in baseline characteristics. In the parent cohort, around 10,000 women aged 18 or older were enrolled in Guanacaste, Costa Rica, during 1993 to 1994 and then followed for 7 to 8 years. As quality controls, five blinded duplicates were added to each group, bringing the total to about 60 samples made up of 50 or so participants and some 10 replicates.

A remark on this clone: What this receptor recognizes is not known. The read gets to within 3 residues of the CDR3 end, and the germline J gene fills in the rest.

What the authors observed across the whole study: T-cell numbers per sample were unknown, so richness differences could reflect varying T-cell content rather than repertoire biology. The cross-sectional design could not show whether the associations came before the infection or were a result of it, and neither effector/memory subsets nor HPV-specific T cells were isolated. Cases were distinguished from controls with an estimated AUC of approximately 0.79 by random forest classifiers combining richness and V gene abundances. CIN3+ cases had significantly higher TCR repertoire richness than controls across sequencing depths, but evenness did not differ between the groups. Lower TRBV6-7 relative abundance was observed in cases than in controls (approximately 0.1% versus 0.17%; Bonferroni P = 0.0008).

Trimming at the junction amounts to 2 bases on V and 5 bases on J, and the germline ends lie 9 bases apart. The germline V gene encodes CDR1 LGHNA and CDR2 YNFKEQ. The CDR3 numbers 13 residues from cysteine through phenylalanine. Shown are 30 bases from within the CDR3, in frame from base 1. TCR beta CDR3 regions were amplified by multiplex PCR from an average of roughly 1.1 ug genomic DNA per sample using the immunoSEQ assay. To correct primer bias, the assay used a complete synthetic TCR repertoire to set an amplification baseline. The amplicons were sequenced on the Illumina platform. Per the authors' processing: Sequence errors were corrected by clustering with frequency ratios and a modified nearest-neighbor algorithm, and the sequences were then analyzed in the immunoSEQ Analyzer using IMGT gene definitions. At each rarefaction depth, TCR richness and evenness were averaged over 20 rarefaction repeats, and samples with fewer sequences than the depth were excluded. V, D and J gene relative abundances were compared between groups with Wilcoxon rank sum tests, applying FDR correction. Blinded duplicates gave an intraclass correlation of around 95% for TCR richness and an average of 76.4% across 66 gene segments. TCRdb's version of the immuneACCESS table is confined to in-frame rearrangements and falls short of the full clone set. An unresolved V gene accounts for under half of the shortfall where checked; the remainder is of unknown origin. V and J calls plus clone size are reproduced from that table; the DNA served to infer D and trimming. The sample table gives approximately 17,000 clones. Approximately 12% of the sample is held by the ten biggest clonotypes.

Every participant had a single incident cervical HPV16 infection, and prevalent HPV16 infections were excluded. Cervical HPV DNA was detected with MY09/MY11 PCR, and genotyping was done by dot-blot hybridization. Around 15 mL of heparinized blood were centrifuged, and the buffy coat was split into aliquots, frozen at -30 degrees C, and then kept at -80 degrees C. QIAGEN kits were used to extract genomic DNA from the buffy coat specimens. The chain joins TRBV4-2 to TRBJ2-5; the D segment cannot be called with confidence. The material sequenced was blood buffy coat. This TCR derives from a woman between 18 and 69 years old with a cervical HPV16 infection that either progressed to CIN3+ or cleared (not recorded which). CDR3 protein: CASSQTRRETQYF. The covered CDR3 bases are TGTGCCAGCAGCCAAACCCGCCGGGAGACC.